The 21 T cell receptor beta chains listed next were all sequenced from one sample in a study of T cells in Graves' hyperthyroidism and ophthalmopathy. The CDR3 regions of TCR beta were amplified from RNA transcripts. The TCR CDR3 was amplified in a first-round RT-PCR using the HTBI primer set. A single record per CDR3 protein comes from TCRdb applying MiXCR to the multiplex PCR reads. The sample shows around 400,000 distinct CDR3 sequences, roughly 25% of them seen only once. Sequencing was carried out using blood. The receptors were sampled from a man between 45 and 60 years old with Graves' hyperthyroidism.

As regards this clonotype: A much bigger clone sits one base away, suggesting this may be a read error. In this CDR3 the conserved last residue, phenylalanine or tryptophan, is missing, so a read error is likely. The chain is built from TRBV28 and TRBJ2-1, with 8 bases lining up with TRBD2. Trimming cost V 3 bases and J 7 bases; bases outside gene matches: 5. CDR1 is MDHEN and CDR2 is SYDVKM in the germline V gene. The CDR3 is 14 residues long. The CDR3 protein is CASSLNGRGNEQFL. In DNA form, the CDR3 reads TGTGCCAGCAGTTTGAACGGGAGGGGAAATGAGCAGTTCCTC.

A few counts support this clonotype. The rearrangement uses TRBV28 and TRBJ2-7; the D call may be TRBD1 or TRBD2 (6 bases each). CDR1 is MDHEN, CDR2 SYDVKM, per germline. V gave up 2 bases and J gave up 1 base, with 12 bases separating them. The CDR3 totals 15 residues. The DNA for the CDR3 is TGTGCCAGCAGTTTACAAGGGGGGTTTTCCTACGAGCAGTACTTC. Its protein product is CASSLQGGFSYEQYF.

The chain couples TRBV12-5 to TRBJ1-1; D is undetermined. V lost 7 bases and J 5 bases, leaving 17 bases between the germline ends. CDR1 is LGHNT, CDR2 FRNRAP, per germline. The CDR3 runs 14 residues. In nucleotides, the CDR3 is TGTGCTAGTGCTCCCGACCCCGGTCGAACTGAAGCTTTCTTT. It is translated as CASAPDPGRTEAFF.

This clonotype was found a few times. The chain employs TRBV11-3 and TRBJ2-7, with TRBD1 matching over 9 bases. Trimming cost V 5 bases and J 4 bases; bases outside gene matches: 9. Germline-derived CDR1 and CDR2 are SGHNT and YENEEA. The CDR3 has 15 amino acids. CDR3 sequence (DNA): TGTGCCAGCAGCGCCCGGGACAGGGTTGGGTACGAGCAGTACTTC. It specifies CASSARDRVGYEQYF.

The chain links TRBV6-5 to TRBJ2-1; weak D call: TRBD1 (6 bases). This CDR3 comprises 13 residues. The ends were cut back, 10 bases at V and 4 bases at J, with 14 bases in the middle. The germline CDR1 and CDR2 sequences are MNHEY and SVGAGI. The CDR3 bases are TGTGCCACAGATATAGGGGGATACAATGAGCAGTTCTTC. Its translation: CATDIGGYNEQFF.

The CDR3 nucleotides read TGTGCCAGTAGTACTCGGTTTATCGAGGGAGAGACCCAGTACTTC. Translation: CASSTRFIEGETQYF. The V call is TRBV19, the J call TRBJ2-5; weak D call: TRBD2 (5 bases). Between the trimmed V and J ends, which lost 4 bases and 4 bases, there was a span of 16 bases. Germline loops: CDR1 LNHDA, CDR2 SQIVND (reference sequence). The CDR3 contains 15 residues.

The chain combines TRBV24-1 with TRBJ2-3; TRBD1 agrees at 8 bases. J was trimmed by 0 bases and V by 4 bases; bases with no gene match: 8. This CDR3 has 17 residues. Germline V gene lookup returns CDR1 KGHDR and CDR2 SFDVKD. The DNA for the CDR3 is TGTGCCACCAGTGACCCTGGACAGGGAAGTAGCACAGATACGCAGTATTTT. This sequence encodes CATSDPGQGSSTDTQYF.

J is TRBJ2-1 and V is TRBV20-1; D uncertain. This CDR3 region has 14 residues. Germline V gene lookup returns CDR1 DFQATT and CDR2 SNEGSKA (reference sequence). Trimming cost V 5 bases and J 2 bases, with 13 bases left between them. CDR3 loop: CSASMLEPYNEQFF. CDR3 bases: TGCAGTGCTTCGATGTTGGAACCCTACAATGAGCAGTTCTTC.

The chain recombines TRBV20-1 with TRBJ2-3, with 9 bases identical to TRBD2. Germline CDR1 is DFQATT and CDR2 is SNEGSKA (reference sequence). V dropped 8 bases and J dropped 1; count of bases not matched to a gene: 4. CDR3 length equals 13 residues. This chain's CDR3 is CSPAGGGTDTQYF. CDR3 bases: TGCAGTCCAGCGGGAGGAGGCACAGATACGCAGTATTTT.

The chain is built from TRBV5-6 and TRBJ2-3, with a possible D match to TRBD2 (5 bases). V was shortened by 3 bases and J by 4 bases, with 12 bases between the two germline ends. This CDR3 is 14 amino acids long. Germline loops: CDR1 SGHDT, CDR2 YYEEEE. The CDR3 coding sequence is TGTGCCAGCAGCTCCACTAGTTTCTCAGATACGCAGTATTTT. Protein product: CASSSTSFSDTQYF.

At least ten counts were recorded for this clonotype. This chain uses TRBV28 with TRBJ2-1; possibly TRBD1 for D (6 bases). This CDR3 comprises 17 residues. Trimming stripped 4 bases from V and 8 bases from J, with 24 bases between. Germline lookup yields CDR1 MDHEN and CDR2 SYDVKM. CDR3 sequence reads: CASSSDRSMFGGHEQFF. The CDR3 DNA reads TGTGCCAGCAGTTCTGACAGGTCAATGTTCGGTGGGCATGAGCAGTTCTTC.

This clonotype was picked up a small number of times. The V gene is TRBV27, the J gene TRBJ2-7; the D call may be TRBD1 or TRBD2 (5 bases each). The germline V gene has CDR1 MNHEY and CDR2 SMNVEV (reference sequence). The CDR3 extends over 15 amino acids. The V end lost 5 bases, the J end lost 2 bases, and 16 bases lay between the germline ends. CDR3 protein: CASSPPGQSAYEQYF. DNA for the CDR3: TGTGCCAGCAGTCCCCCGGGGCAGTCGGCCTACGAGCAGTACTTC.

The CDR3 sequence is CASRGDRRSGEQFF. CDR3 nucleotides: TGTGCCAGCAGAGGGGACAGAAGATCCGGTGAGCAGTTCTTC. This chain joins TRBV6-1 and TRBJ2-1, with 7 nucleotides matching TRBD1. CDR1 and CDR2 (germline): MNHNS, SASEGT. J gave up 9 bases and V 6 bases, and 11 bases lay outside the gene matches. The CDR3 has 14 residues.

As to this clonotype: Relative to the germline gene, one junction end is altered; a read error may explain this. The chain is built from TRBV7-7 and TRBJ2-5; a weak D match, TRBD2 (6 bases). CDR1 and CDR2 (germline): SSHAT, FNYEAQ (reference sequence). The length of the CDR3 is 14 residues. CDR3 loop: CASSSGGLGISQYF. CDR3 DNA sequence: TGTGCTAGCAGCTCCGGGGGACTGGGTATTTCCCAGTACTTC.

This clonotype was seen only a few times. The chain combines TRBV11-3 with TRBJ2-6; TRBD1 is a possible D gene (6 bases). CDR1 is SGHNT, CDR2 YENEEA, per germline. V was clipped by 5 bases and J by 2 bases, with 10 bases between them. The CDR3 is 15 amino acids. CDR3 sequence (DNA): TGTGCCAGCAGCCTGAACAGGGCTGGGGCCAACGTCCTGACTTTC. Amino acid sequence: CASSLNRAGANVLTF.

As for this clonotype: This may stem from a read error, because a much larger clone lies one nucleotide away. The chain combines TRBV28 with TRBJ2-1, with 8 bases that match TRBD2. The CDR3 sequence is 14 residues long. Germline V gives CDR1 MDHEN, CDR2 SYDVKM. The CDR3 is CAISFSGGDNEQFF. The CDR3 DNA follows: TGTGCCATCAGTTTTTCGGGGGGGGACAATGAGCAGTTCTTC.

About this clonotype: This clone may be a read error of a much larger clone one base away. The chain uses TRBV6-1 and TRBJ2-1; TRBD2 matches 7 bases. The J call may be incorrect, as the DNA end agrees better with TRBJ2-7. Germline lookup yields CDR1 MNHNS and CDR2 SASEGT. This CDR3 has 15 amino acids. Here the CDR3 DNA reads TGTGCCAGCAGCCTATCTAGCGGAGCCTACAATGAGCAGTACTTC. The encoded protein is CASSLSSGAYNEQYF.

The rearrangement uses TRBV2 and TRBJ2-1; 11 bases map to TRBD2. Trimming at V came to 7 bases and at J to 2 bases, leaving 4 bases not matched to a gene. The length of the CDR3 is 15 residues. In germline, CDR1 is SNHLY, CDR2 FYNNEI. CDR3 sequence (DNA): TGTGCCAGCAAGGGGACTAGCGGAACCTACAATGAGCAGTTCTTC. It yields the protein CASKGTSGTYNEQFF.

V gene TRBV27 combines with J gene TRBJ2-1; 7 positions match TRBD2. Germline V gene sequence: CDR1 MNHEY, CDR2 SMNVEV (reference sequence). V lost 4 bases and J lost 7; bases outside the gene matches: 19. The CDR3 loop spans 18 amino acids. CDR3 nucleotides: TGTGCCAGCAGTTACCGCCGGGGGGACTCCTTTAGGTTAAATGAGCAGTTCTTC. It is translated as CASSYRRGDSFRLNEQFF.

This clonotype appeared many times. The chain uses TRBV18 and TRBJ1-1; no reliable D call. Germline V gives CDR1 KGHSH, CDR2 LQKENI. The V end was cut by 1 base, the J end by 3 bases, with 6 bases between. This CDR3 is 13 amino acids long. CDR3 nucleotides: TGTGCCAGCTCACCACGAGTTGACACTGAAGCTTTCTTT. The encoded protein is CASSPRVDTEAFF. The variable domain in full, with the rest retrieved from reference TRBV18 and TRBJ1-1, is NAGVMQNPRHLVRRRGQEARLRCSPMKGHSHVYWYRQLPEEGLKFMVYLQKENIIDESGMPKERFSAEFPKEGPSILRIQQVVRGDSAAYFCASSPRVDTEAFFGQGTRLTVV.

The table lists this clonotype with a few counts. This chain joins TRBV2 and TRBJ1-1; 12 nucleotides match TRBD1. The junction had 7 bases not matched to a gene; V was cut back by 5 bases and J by 0 bases. CDR1 and CDR2 (germline): SNHLY, FYNNEI. The CDR3 loop spans 17 amino acids. CDR3 protein: CASSYGTGGSMNTEAFF. In DNA, the CDR3 is TGTGCCAGCAGTTACGGGACAGGGGGCTCTATGAACACTGAAGCTTTCTTT.